The next 22 T cell receptor beta chains were all read from a single sample in a study of T cells in Graves' hyperthyroidism and ophthalmopathy. The investigators amplified TCR beta CDR3 regions from RNA transcripts. TCR CDR3 regions were first amplified by RT-PCR with HTBI primers. One entry per CDR3 protein, called by TCRdb with MiXCR from the multiplex PCR reads. The table shows about 620,000 distinct CDR3 sequences, with around 15% occurring only once. The sample consisted of blood. These TCRs come from a woman in her twenties or thirties with Graves' hyperthyroidism.

This clonotype has a handful of counts. The chain carries TRBV7-9 and TRBJ2-7, with D possibly TRBD1 on 6 matching bases. From germline, CDR1 is SEHNR and CDR2 FQNEAQ (reference sequence). Trimming took 5 bases from V and 4 from J, leaving 12 bases between them. This CDR3 contains 13 residues. Written as DNA, the CDR3 is TGTGCCAGCAGCCGGGACATGGGGTACGAGCAGTACTTC. It is translated as CASSRDMGYEQYF.

The table lists this clonotype with a few counts. J is TRBJ2-3 and V is TRBV20-1; the match to TRBD2 covers 8 bases. The germline gives CDR1 DFQATT, CDR2 SNEGSKA (reference sequence). With V trimmed by 4 bases and J by 0 bases, 6 bases remained unmatched. This CDR3 has 15 residues. This chain's CDR3 is CSAINSGISTDTQYF. The CDR3 DNA reads TGCAGTGCTATAAATAGCGGGATTAGCACAGATACGCAGTATTTT.

This clonotype was picked up a small number of times. The V gene is TRBV7-9, the J gene TRBJ2-4; D is ambiguous. The CDR3 extends over 14 amino acids. Germline V gene data show CDR1 as SEHNR and CDR2 as FQNEAQ (reference sequence). With 0 bases removed from V and 5 bases from J, the gap between germline ends came to 8 bases. The CDR3 DNA sequence: TGTGCCAGCAGCTTAGCACAACGACAAAACATTCAGTACTTC. Translation: CASSLAQRQNIQYF.

There are many counts of this clonotype. The J gene is TRBJ2-3, the V gene TRBV30; D is possibly TRBD2 (7 bases). Germline-derived CDR1 and CDR2 are GTSNPN and SVGIG (reference sequence). This CDR3 is 14 amino acids long. V was cut by 5 bases and J by 0 bases, with 12 bases left in between. CDR3 residues: CAWGGGASTDTQYF. The CDR3 bases are TGTGCCTGGGGAGGGGGGGCAAGCACAGATACGCAGTATTTT.

The sample holds many counts of this clonotype. The chain uses TRBV28 and TRBJ2-7; D is unclear. The V end was cut by 2 bases, the J end by 0 bases, with 8 bases between. This CDR3 comprises 14 residues. Germline CDR1 MDHEN, CDR2 SYDVKM. The CDR3 DNA reads as TGTGCCAGCAGTTTACACGGAAACTCCTACGAGCAGTACTTC. Residues: CASSLHGNSYEQYF.

With regard to this clonotype: A much larger clone lies a single base off, so this may be a read error. V and J are TRBV2 and TRBJ2-7; D is undetermined. V lost 7 bases and J lost 4, with 5 bases in between. CDR1 and CDR2 (germline): SNHLY, FYNNEI. CDR3 length: 10 amino acids. CDR3: CASTVYEQYF. CDR3 sequence (DNA): TGTGCCAGCACGGTTTACGAGCAGTACTTC.

This clonotype was observed at least ten times. The chain employs TRBV7-2 and TRBJ2-1, with D tentatively TRBD2 (6 bases). This CDR3 comprises 13 residues. V dropped 6 bases and J dropped 12 bases, with 18 bases sitting between them. Looked up from germline, CDR1 is SGHTA and CDR2 is FQGNSA. CDR3 residues: CASRPGDVIWQFF. The DNA for the CDR3 is TGTGCCAGCAGGCCGGGGGACGTCATTTGGCAGTTCTTC. Combining the CDR3 with reference TRBV7-2 and TRBJ2-1 gives the whole variable domain GAGVSQSPSNKVTEKGKDVELRCDPISGHTALYWYRQSLGQGLEFLIYFQGNSAPDKSGLPSDRFSAERTGGSVSTLTIQRTQQEDSAVYLCASRPGDVIWQFFGPGTRLTVL.

This clonotype came up many times. The CDR3, as DNA: TGCGCCAGCAGCCCCAGGGTGATTCGCACAGATACGCAGTATTTT. It translates to CASSPRVIRTDTQYF. J is TRBJ2-3 and V is TRBV5-1; maybe TRBD1 (5 bases). This CDR3 contains 15 residues. From germline, CDR1 is SGHRS and CDR2 YFSETQ. Trimming removed 4 bases at V and 1 base at J, with 13 bases between. The complete variable domain, with remaining parts taken from reference TRBV5-1 and TRBJ2-3, reads KAGVTQTPRYLIKTRGQQVTLSCSPISGHRSVSWYQQTPGQGLQFLFEYFSETQRNKGNFPGRFSGRQFSNSRSEMNVSTLELGDSALYLCASSPRVIRTDTQYFGPGTRLTVL.

This clonotype was seen just once. V usage is TRBV29-1 and J usage is TRBJ1-2; no clear D. Trimming pared 3 bases from V and 8 bases from J, leaving 10 bases between. Germline CDR1 is SQVTM and CDR2 is ANQGSEA. The CDR3 contains 11 residues. CDR3 DNA: TGCAGCGTTGACGCCCCCGGGGGCTACACCTTC. It specifies CSVDAPGGYTF.

Remarks on this clonotype: This clone may be a read error of a much larger clone one base away. The CDR3: CSARVRSNEQFF. CDR3 nucleotide sequence: TGCAGTGCTAGGGTAAGGAGCAATGAGCAGTTCTTC. V usage is TRBV20-1 and J usage is TRBJ2-1; D is unresolved. Trimming took off 3 bases at V and 6 bases at J, with 9 bases between the two ends. This CDR3 has 12 amino acids. Germline V gene lookup returns CDR1 DFQATT and CDR2 SNEGSKA (reference sequence).

Only a few counts were recorded for this clonotype. The chain couples TRBV9 to TRBJ2-7; D is ambiguous. V was trimmed by 3 bases and J by 7 bases, leaving 14 bases between them. The germline CDR1 and CDR2 sequences are SGDLS and YYNGEE. CDR3 length equals 13 residues. CDR3 nucleotide sequence: TGTGCCAGCAGCGACGGCCAGAGCGCGGAGCAGTACTTC. Translated, it gives CASSDGQSAEQYF.

This clonotype was picked up many times. This chain connects TRBV27 to TRBJ2-7, with 10 positions matching TRBD2. From germline, CDR1 is MNHEY and CDR2 SMNVEV (reference sequence). This CDR3 spans 15 amino acids. V lost 4 bases and J lost 1; bases outside the gene matches: 4. CDR3: CASSSGTSASYEQYF. In DNA, the CDR3 is TGTGCCAGCAGTTCCGGGACTAGCGCGTCCTACGAGCAGTACTTC.

In its sample, this clonotype was seen many times. V gene TRBV5-1 combines with J gene TRBJ1-1, with 9 bases fitting TRBD1. The V gene end was trimmed by 7 bases and the J gene end by 11 bases; junction bases not matched to a gene: 18. The V gene's germline CDR1 is SGHRS and CDR2 YFSETQ. This CDR3 is 15 amino acids long. CDR3 sequence reads: CASGNTFTGGPPAFF. As DNA, the CDR3 is TGCGCCAGCGGGAACACCTTCACAGGGGGCCCCCCGGCTTTCTTT.

This clonotype was found many times. This rearrangement joins TRBV20-1 to TRBJ1-1; D is possibly TRBD1 (5 bases). This CDR3 is built from 12 residues. Trimming removed 3 bases at V and 8 bases at J, with 13 bases between. CDR1 and CDR2 (germline): DFQATT, SNEGSKA (reference sequence). This CDR3 reads CSARPGTREAFF. As DNA, the CDR3 is TGCAGTGCTAGGCCCGGGACTAGGGAAGCTTTCTTT.

This clonotype was recorded a few times. The chain carries TRBV10-1 and TRBJ2-1; D gene uncertain. CDR3 length: 17 amino acids. Germline loops: CDR1 WNHNN, CDR2 SYGVQD (reference sequence). Between the trimmed V and J ends, which lost 4 bases and 0 bases, there was a span of 16 bases. The CDR3 is CASSGPGPKGSYNEQFF. CDR3 nucleotide sequence: TGCGCCAGCAGTGGCCCCGGGCCCAAAGGCTCCTACAATGAGCAGTTCTTC.

This clonotype was observed a handful of times. The V gene is TRBV19, the J gene TRBJ2-3; TRBD1 matches 7 bases. Germline CDR1 and CDR2: LNHDA and SQIVND (reference sequence). This CDR3 region has 15 residues. Losses at the gene ends were 3 bases for V and 10 bases for J; bases not matched to a gene: 13. This CDR3 reads CASSISDPDRDAQYF. The CDR3 DNA sequence: TGTGCCAGTAGTATCTCGGACCCTGACAGGGACGCGCAGTATTTT.

This clonotype has a count of ten or more. The chain couples TRBV7-3 to TRBJ2-1; weak D call: TRBD2 (5 bases). Trimming pared 5 bases from V and 8 bases from J, leaving 16 bases between. The CDR3 sequence is 14 residues long. The germline V gene has CDR1 SGHTA and CDR2 FQGTGA. This CDR3 is CASSPALLGDEQFF. CDR3 DNA sequence: TGTGCCAGCAGCCCGGCGTTACTAGGCGATGAGCAGTTCTTC.

The genes are TRBV6-1 and TRBJ1-1, with 9 nucleotides matching TRBD1. The V gene's germline CDR1 is MNHNS and CDR2 SASEGT. The trim removed 6 bases at V and 5 bases at J, leaving 10 bases unmatched. The CDR3 has 15 residues. CDR3 DNA: TGTGCCAGCAGCCGGCCTACAGGGGGCGAGACTGAAGCTTTCTTT. Translated, it gives CASSRPTGGETEAFF.

This clonotype was seen repeatedly, ten times or more. The chain employs TRBV3-1 and TRBJ2-7; TRBD1 matches 9 bases. The CDR3 loop spans 15 amino acids. With V trimmed by 5 bases and J by 5 bases, 10 bases remained unmatched. Germline CDR1 reads LGHDT; CDR2 reads YNNKEL (reference sequence). The chain's CDR3 is CASSKGTGRTNEQYF. In DNA form, the CDR3 reads TGTGCCAGCAGCAAGGGGACAGGGAGAACGAACGAGCAGTACTTC.

This clonotype has ten or more counts. V gene TRBV12-3 or TRBV12-4 combines with J gene TRBJ1-2, with 8 positions matching TRBD1. J lost 7 bases, V lost 0 bases, and 10 bases had no gene match. The CDR3 spans 16 residues. The CDR3 DNA reads TGTGCCAGCAGTTTAGCGACCACGGACAGGGAGGCTGGCTACACCTTC. It specifies CASSLATTDREAGYTF.

There are many counts of this clonotype. The chain joins TRBV12-3 or TRBV12-4 to TRBJ2-2, with TRBD1 matching over 7 bases. The CDR3 is 16 residues long. V was clipped by 7 bases and J by 4 bases; unmatched bases: 12. The CDR3 region has the DNA TGTGCCAGCATCCTCAGGGCACAGGGGTTCACCGGGGAGCTGTTTTTT. This gives the protein CASILRAQGFTGELFF.

The chain recombines TRBV4-3 with TRBJ2-2, with 9 nucleotides matching TRBD2. The V gene end was trimmed by 1 base and the J gene end by 7 bases; junction bases not matched to a gene: 7. The CDR3 runs to 16 residues. Germline assignment: CDR1 LGHNA and CDR2 YSLEER. CDR3 nucleotides: TGCGCCAGCAGCCAAGTCCCTCCTAGCGGGATCGGGGAGCTGTTTTTT. It specifies CASSQVPPSGIGELFF.